This entry lists 26 T cell receptor beta chains sequenced from one sample in a study of Ad26.COV2.S vaccination and SARS-CoV-2 variants. Treatment meaning: around 19 received Ad26.COV2.S at low or high dose, single or two shots; 5 received placebo; per-sample allocation not given. The investigators took samples on day 63 after the first vaccine or placebo injection. Only in-frame clones appear in the TCRdb table, and some are missing; sequencing was by immunoSEQ multiplex PCR. The table shows 350,000 to 500,000 clones, with 90% occurring only once. The sample was peripheral blood, taken in a trial of Ad26.COV2.S vaccine versus placebo. These receptors all come from a person aged 18-65 years who received the Ad26.COV2.S COVID-19 vaccine or a placebo.

The V gene is TRBV4-3, the J gene TRBJ2-7, with TRBD1 identical over 8 bases. With V trimmed by 6 bases and J by 4 bases, 11 bases remained unmatched. The CDR3 totals 15 residues. From germline, CDR1 is LGHNA and CDR2 YSLEER. In nucleotides, the CDR3 is TGCGCCAGCAGTCCCGGACAGGGTATGGTGTACGAGCAGTACTTC. This gives the protein CASSPGQGMVYEQYF.

The chain joins TRBV30 to TRBJ2-2; unclear D gene. V was shortened by 5 bases and J by 3 bases, with 4 bases between the two germline ends. The CDR3 contains 11 residues. CDR1 and CDR2 (germline): GTSNPN, SVGIG (reference sequence). As DNA, the CDR3 is TGTGCCTGGTCAGACACCGGGGAGCTGTTTTTT. As protein: CAWSDTGELFF.

J is TRBJ2-1 and V is TRBV18; no firm D call. The CDR3 length is 12 residues. The germline CDR1 and CDR2 sequences are KGHSH and LQKENI. The V end was cut by 6 bases, the J end by 10 bases, with 13 bases between. The CDR3 nucleotides read TGTGCCAGCTCCCAACCCCCACTGGAGCAGTTCTTC. Its translation is CASSQPPLEQFF.

The V gene is TRBV19, the J gene TRBJ2-1, with D unresolved. V was trimmed by 3 bases and J by 1 base, leaving 10 bases between them. This CDR3 spans 15 amino acids. The V gene's germline CDR1 is LNHDA and CDR2 SQIVND (reference sequence). The CDR3 loop is CASSIRVRSYNEQFF. The CDR3 DNA sequence: TGTGCCAGTAGTATCCGGGTTCGGTCCTACAATGAGCAGTTCTTC. The variable domain in full, completed from reference TRBV19 and TRBJ2-1, reads DGGITQSPKYLFRKEGQNVTLSCEQNLNHDAMYWYRQDPGQGLRLIYYSQIVNDFQKGDIAEGYSVSREKKESFPLTVTSAQKNPTAFYLCASSIRVRSYNEQFFGPGTRLTVL.

The J gene is TRBJ2-7, the V gene TRBV5-6; TRBD2 aligns across 14 bases. The CDR3 extends over 15 amino acids. The germline V gene has CDR1 SGHDT and CDR2 YYEEEE. The J segment lost 3 bases and the V segment lost 3 bases, leaving 2 bases of the junction unmatched. As DNA, the CDR3 is TGTGCCAGCAGCTGGGGACTAGCGGGGGACTACGAGCAGTACTTC. It encodes CASSWGLAGDYEQYF. Combining the CDR3 with reference TRBV5-6 and TRBJ2-7 gives the whole variable domain DAGVTQSPTHLIKTRGQQVTLRCSPKSGHDTVSWYQQALGQGPQFIFQYYEEEERQRGNFPDRFSGHQFPNYSSELNVNALLLGDSALYLCASSWGLAGDYEQYFGPGTRLTVT.

A single count supports this clone. The chain uses TRBV6-1 and TRBJ2-5; TRBD1 is a possible D gene (5 bases). The CDR3 has 16 amino acids. V was pared by 4 bases and J by 4 bases, with 19 bases between. In germline, CDR1 is MNHNS, CDR2 SASEGT. CDR3 amino acids: CASSVGTGRVRETQYF. CDR3 nucleotides: TGTGCCAGCAGTGTAGGTACAGGTCGGGTTCGAGAGACCCAGTACTTC.

The V gene is TRBV7-9, the J gene TRBJ1-1; D gene ambiguous. Germline V gene lookup returns CDR1 SEHNR and CDR2 FQNEAQ (reference sequence). The CDR3 totals 12 residues. V was shortened by 1 base and J by 7 bases, with 7 bases between the two germline ends. The CDR3 sequence is CASSLEGIEAFF. CDR3 bases: TGTGCCAGCAGCTTAGAAGGGATTGAAGCTTTCTTT. Full variable domain (missing parts from reference TRBV7-9 and TRBJ1-1): DTGVSQNPRHKITKRGQNVTFRCDPISEHNRLYWYRQTLGQGPEFLTYFQNEAQLEKSRLLSDRFSAERPKGSFSTLEIQRTEQGDSAMYLCASSLEGIEAFFGQGTRLTVV.

The rearrangement uses TRBV27 and TRBJ2-1; 14 bases agree with TRBD2. The germline CDR1 and CDR2 sequences are MNHEY and SMNVEV (reference sequence). CDR3 size: 18 residues. The V and J ends lost 6 bases and 0 bases, in that order; junction bases with no gene match: 7. This CDR3 is CASRTGTSGRHSYNEQFF. Here the CDR3 DNA reads TGTGCCAGCAGAACCGGGACTAGCGGGAGACACTCCTACAATGAGCAGTTCTTC.

This chain links TRBV29-1 with TRBJ2-5; D might be TRBD1 (5 bases). V was clipped by 3 bases and J by 4 bases, with 18 bases between them. This CDR3 has 15 residues. Looked up from germline, CDR1 is SQVTM and CDR2 is ANQGSEA. CDR3 loop: CSVDLASSGRETQYF. CDR3 DNA sequence: TGCAGCGTTGATTTGGCTTCGTCAGGGCGAGAGACCCAGTACTTC.

The gene calls are TRBV19 and TRBJ2-7, with 7 bases that match TRBD1. V shed 6 bases and J 3 bases; nucleotides not matched to a gene: 5. Germline V CDR1 and CDR2: LNHDA, SQIVND (reference sequence). The CDR3 extends over 13 amino acids. CDR3 DNA: TGTGCCAGTAGGTCCCGGGACAGCTACGAGCAGTACTTC. This sequence encodes CASRSRDSYEQYF.

The rearrangement links TRBV6-5 to TRBJ2-5, with D tentatively TRBD1 (6 bases). The CDR3 is 12 residues long. V lost 6 bases and J 5 bases, leaving 10 bases between the germline ends. Germline CDR1 is MNHEY and CDR2 is SVGAGI. The CDR3 sequence: CASRRQEETQYF. The CDR3 coding sequence is TGTGCCAGCAGGCGACAGGAGGAGACCCAGTACTTC.

The rearrangement links TRBV5-1 to TRBJ2-1; 11 bases align to TRBD1. Germline V CDR1 and CDR2: SGHRS, YFSETQ. J was trimmed by 7 bases and V by 4 bases; bases with no gene match: 4. The CDR3 contains 14 residues. Here the CDR3 DNA reads TGCGCCAGCAGCCACGGGACAGGGGGAAATGAGCAGTTCTTC. Translating gives CASSHGTGGNEQFF.

V gene TRBV9 combines with J gene TRBJ2-2; D is possibly TRBD2 (5 bases). Trimming shortened V by 6 bases and J by 2 bases, and 14 bases separated the two germline ends. The V gene's germline CDR1 is SGDLS and CDR2 YYNGEE. The CDR3 is 15 residues long. CDR3: CASTGELFNTGELFF. DNA of the CDR3: TGTGCCAGCACCGGGGAACTATTCAACACCGGGGAGCTGTTTTTT.

The gene calls are TRBV30 and TRBJ2-7, with 9 bases fitting TRBD1. Unmatched junction bases numbered 10, after V lost 1 base and J lost 3 bases. CDR3 length: 16 residues. The germline gives CDR1 GTSNPN, CDR2 SVGIG (reference sequence). CDR3 amino acids: CAWSASPGTGFYEQYF. The CDR3 DNA reads TGTGCCTGGAGTGCGTCCCCCGGGACAGGGTTCTACGAGCAGTACTTC. Together with reference TRBV30 and TRBJ2-7, the CDR3 gives the full variable domain: SQTIHQWPATLVQPVGSPLSLECTVEGTSNPNLYWYRQAAGRGLQLLFYSVGIGQISSEVPQNLSASRPQDRQFILSSKKLLLSDSGFYLCAWSASPGTGFYEQYFGPGTRLTVT.

The count of this clone is one. V gene TRBV18 combines with J gene TRBJ2-5; D possibly corresponds to TRBD2 (5 bases). V was trimmed by 6 bases and J by 6 bases, leaving 20 bases between them. CDR1 is KGHSH, CDR2 LQKENI, per germline. CDR3 length: 15 residues. This CDR3 is CASSPSDEGSQTQYF. CDR3 coding DNA: TGTGCCAGCTCGCCCAGTGACGAGGGCTCACAGACCCAGTACTTC.

V usage is TRBV29-1 and J usage is TRBJ2-3, with TRBD2 matching over 8 bases. This CDR3 region has 15 residues. Germline V lookup: CDR1 SQVTM, CDR2 ANQGSEA. The junction had 12 bases not matched to a gene; V was cut back by 4 bases and J by 6 bases. In DNA, the CDR3 is TGCAGCGTTGCAGTATTTAGCGGGGAGGACGATACGCAGTATTTT. It codes for CSVAVFSGEDDTQYF.

The chain has TRBV9 and TRBJ2-3; 9 positions match TRBD1. The V and J ends lost 4 bases and 5 bases, in that order; junction bases with no gene match: 8. The CDR3 runs 15 residues. CDR1 is SGDLS and CDR2 is YYNGEE in the germline V gene. CDR3 region: CASSPIDRGGDTQYF. The CDR3 DNA reads TGTGCCAGCAGCCCGATCGACAGGGGGGGAGATACGCAGTATTTT.

V usage is TRBV7-9 and J usage is TRBJ2-3, with 7 bases lining up with TRBD2. The CDR3 extends over 18 amino acids. Germline lookup yields CDR1 SEHNR and CDR2 FQNEAQ (reference sequence). V lost 2 bases and J lost 1; bases outside the gene matches: 12. CDR3 region: CASSLRAAPGRGTDTQYF. The CDR3 DNA follows: TGTGCCAGCAGCTTAAGAGCTGCCCCAGGGAGGGGCACAGATACGCAGTATTTT.

The rearrangement uses TRBV7-6 and TRBJ2-7, with TRBD2 identical over 11 bases. This CDR3 comprises 18 residues. CDR1 SGHVS and CDR2 FNYEAQ come from the germline V gene. The ends lost 5 bases at V and 0 bases at J; junction bases unmatched: 12. CDR3 loop: CASSPRLAGLPSSYEQYF. DNA of the CDR3: TGTGCCAGCAGCCCGCGACTAGCGGGACTCCCGAGCTCCTACGAGCAGTACTTC.

The chain is built from TRBV27 and TRBJ2-3; D might be TRBD1 (5 bases). CDR1 is MNHEY and CDR2 is SMNVEV in the germline V gene (reference sequence). V was trimmed by 3 bases and J by 2 bases, leaving 9 bases between them. The CDR3 runs 14 residues. The CDR3, as DNA: TGTGCCAGCAGTTTGCACAGGAACACAGATACGCAGTATTTT. Residues: CASSLHRNTDTQYF.

The chain combines TRBV5-6 with TRBJ2-1; the match to TRBD2 covers 9 bases. Germline CDR1 is SGHDT and CDR2 is YYEEEE. The CDR3 length is 15 residues. V gave up 4 bases and J gave up 6 bases; unmatched junction bases: 8. The CDR3 nucleotides are TGTGCCAGCAGCGGGGGACTAGCTGCCTTCAATGAGCAGTTCTTC. This codes for CASSGGLAAFNEQFF.

This CDR3 is CSASNSETQYF. The CDR3 nucleotides are TGCAGTGCTAGCAACTCAGAGACCCAGTACTTC. The chain links TRBV20-1 to TRBJ2-5; no firm D call. The germline gives CDR1 DFQATT, CDR2 SNEGSKA (reference sequence). The CDR3 is made up of 11 amino acids. V shed 3 bases and J shed 4 bases, with 6 bases lying between them.

The chain links TRBV28 to TRBJ2-1; the match to TRBD1 covers 10 bases. J was trimmed by 2 bases and V by 4 bases; bases with no gene match: 14. The germline CDR1 and CDR2 sequences are MDHEN and SYDVKM. The CDR3 consists of 19 residues. The DNA of the CDR3 is TGTGCCAGCAGTTCCCGTCGGCGCGGGGACAGGGGACCCTACAATGAGCAGTTCTTC. It yields the protein CASSSRRRGDRGPYNEQFF.

Comment on this clone: The sample contains more than one DNA sequence encoding this CDR3. The V gene is TRBV5-1, the J gene TRBJ2-5, with unresolved D. Germline V CDR1 and CDR2: SGHRS, YFSETQ. Trimming stripped 0 bases from V and 0 bases from J, with 0 bases between. The CDR3 loop spans 12 amino acids. The CDR3 region is CASSLDQETQYF. The CDR3 coding sequence is TGCGCCAGCAGCTTGGACCAAGAGACCCAGTACTTC.

This clone showed up just a few times. The chain couples TRBV6-5 to TRBJ1-6; possibly TRBD1 for D (6 bases). CDR3 length: 15 residues. Per the germline V gene, CDR1 is MNHEY and CDR2 is SVGAGI. Trimming pared 6 bases from V and 6 bases from J, leaving 15 bases between. CDR3 amino acids: CASRASQGSNSPLHF. CDR3 nucleotides: TGTGCCAGCAGGGCCTCACAGGGCTCTAATTCACCCCTCCACTTT.

The CDR3 bases are TGTGCCAGCAGTTTAACACCCGACCGTGGTGGGGGCTACACCTTC. Translating it yields CASSLTPDRGGGYTF. The rearrangement joins TRBV27 to TRBJ1-2, with unresolved D. This CDR3 has 15 amino acids. The germline gives CDR1 MNHEY, CDR2 SMNVEV (reference sequence). Trimming shortened V by 2 bases and J by 8 bases, and 18 bases separated the two germline ends.